This T cell receptor (beta chain) originates from a study of CD4 T cells in relation to SARS-CoV-2 and coronaviruses. The germline CDR1 and CDR2 sequences are LNHDA and SQIVND (reference sequence). V lost 5 bases and J lost 10, with 14 bases in between. This CDR3 has 12 residues. Details on this clone: What it binds is unknown.

Clones were sequenced by immunoSEQ multiplex PCR, and TCRdb holds only the in-frame ones, with some missing. The top ten hold about 15% of the sample, which has about 28,000 clones, 70% to 85% seen once. The unexposed donors gave CD4+ T cells in about 2011-2019, prior to COVID-19. Isolation of CD4+ T cells took place after around 11 days in culture. The sequencing input was CD4+ T cells from PBMCs, cultured in vitro. The chain employs TRBV19 and TRBJ1-2; D is perhaps TRBD1 (6 bases). This clonotype was sampled from a human donor in good health. The CDR3 protein is CASSLPRQDYTF. The CDR3 nucleotides are TGTGCCAGTAGTCTGCCGAGACAGGACTACACCTTC. Full variable domain (rest looked up from reference TRBV19 and TRBJ1-2): DGGITQSPKYLFRKEGQNVTLSCEQNLNHDAMYWYRQDPGQGLRLIYYSQIVNDFQKGDIAEGYSVSREKKESFPLTVTSAQKNPTAFYLCASSLPRQDYTFGSGTRLTVV.